Listed below are T cell receptor beta chains from one sample, sequenced in a study of identifying expanded T cells in peripheral blood. The protocol was immunoSEQ multiplex PCR, while the TCRdb copy is restricted to in-frame clones and leaves out a portion. The repertoire includes around 76,000 clones, roughly nine tenths of them detected once, and more than 3% sits in the top ten. Sequenced: blood. The origin of the receptors is a person aged 18 to 75 in good health. Each CDR3 is given with its conserved first and last residue. A D gene is named only where the DNA matches it firmly.

CDR3 length,J gene,V gene,D gene,CDR3 protein
13,TRBJ2-1,TRBV2,-,CASSEAPTYEQFF
12,TRBJ2-2,TRBV6-5,-,CASSYGGPELFF
14,TRBJ2-1,TRBV4-3,TRBD2,CASSHLLGGGEQFF
13,TRBJ2-3,TRBV6-6,TRBD2,CASSRASGDTQYF
14,TRBJ1-4,TRBV6-5,-,CASSRGGGNEKLFF
13,TRBJ1-5,TRBV2,-,CASSEGYVQPQHF
15,TRBJ1-1,TRBV19,TRBD1,CASSISSGGEFEAFF
12,TRBJ2-5,TRBV10-3,-,CAISEWQETQYF
18,TRBJ1-2,TRBV14,TRBD1,CASSQEGQGQLRRYGYTF
17,TRBJ2-1,TRBV5-3,TRBD1,CARSFPGSTGPYNEQFF
17,TRBJ2-1,TRBV11-2,TRBD2,CASSFPSGIPPYNEQFF
11,TRBJ2-3,TRBV5-1,-,CASSSLDTQYF
20,TRBJ1-3,TRBV7-4,-,CASSLGRDRLTARSGNTIYF
14,TRBJ2-1,TRBV2,-,CASSEALSDTEQFF
16,TRBJ2-3,TRBV9,TRBD1,CASSARDRGLVDTQYF
13,TRBJ1-2,TRBV29-1,-,CSVDRGDNYGYTF
16,TRBJ1-2,TRBV7-2,-,CASSLPVVSANYGYTF
15,TRBJ2-3,TRBV6-1,TRBD1,CASIPDRASTDTQYF
14,TRBJ1-1,TRBV25-1,TRBD1,CASSEGHRGGLAFF
14,TRBJ2-7,TRBV5-1,-,CASSLATGTYEQYF
14,TRBJ2-7,TRBV19,-,CASSISQGAYEQYF
15,TRBJ1-2,TRBV10-3,TRBD1,CAISESIGGNYGYTF
16,TRBJ1-6,TRBV28,-,CASSFSGSSYNSPLHF
15,TRBJ1-5,TRBV19,-,CASTYQQGFNQPQHF
14,TRBJ2-5,TRBV5-1,-,CASSLGTAQETQYF